The next 7 T cell receptor beta chains were all read from a single sample in a study of shared clonotypes between healthy human individuals. Assay: immunoSEQ multiplex PCR; the TCRdb copy retains only in-frame clones and omits some. The sample records 600,000 to 750,000 clones, around 70% being singletons. Sequenced material: memory CD4+ T cells sorted from blood. Subset denoted: CD45RA-negative fraction. The receptors were gathered from a woman aged 30 to 39 in good health.

This sequence joins TRBV11-3 and TRBJ2-7; 10 nucleotides match TRBD2. The V gene end was trimmed by 5 bases and the J gene end by 0 bases; junction bases not matched to a gene: 4. Germline V CDR1 and CDR2: SGHNT, YENEEA. This CDR3 spans 15 amino acids. CDR3 DNA: TGTGCCAGCAGCCCAGAGCGGGAGGGCTCCTACGAGCAGTACTTC. As protein: CASSPEREGSYEQYF.

In this sample, this clone turned up many times. V and J are TRBV28 and TRBJ2-2; TRBD1 agrees at 7 bases. The CDR3 consists of 16 residues. Germline V gene lookup returns CDR1 MDHEN and CDR2 SYDVKM. Trimming took 6 bases from V and 3 from J; bases not matched to a gene: 10. The CDR3 region is CASRPNRGQYTGELFF. DNA for the CDR3: TGTGCCAGCAGACCTAACAGGGGTCAGTACACCGGGGAGCTGTTTTTT.

This clone was observed a single time. The V and J genes are TRBV19 and TRBJ2-7; TRBD2 matches at 9 bases. The germline CDR1 and CDR2 sequences are LNHDA and SQIVND (reference sequence). V shed 8 bases and J 0 bases; nucleotides not matched to a gene: 5. The CDR3 contains 14 residues. CDR3 nucleotides: TGTGCCAGTGGGACTAGCACACTCTCCTACGAGCAGTACTTC. Its protein is CASGTSTLSYEQYF. Together with reference TRBV19 and TRBJ2-7, the CDR3 gives the full variable domain: DGGITQSPKYLFRKEGQNVTLSCEQNLNHDAMYWYRQDPGQGLRLIYYSQIVNDFQKGDIAEGYSVSREKKESFPLTVTSAQKNPTAFYLCASGTSTLSYEQYFGPGTRLTVT.

A remark on this clone: Other DNA sequences in the sample encode the same CDR3. The V call is TRBV18, the J call TRBJ2-7; either TRBD1 or TRBD2 may supply D (5 bases each). The CDR3 spans 13 residues. Trimming stripped 6 bases from V and 3 bases from J, with 12 bases between. The germline V gene encodes CDR1 KGHSH and CDR2 LQKENI. The CDR3 sequence: CASSPGTDYEQYF. CDR3 bases: TGTGCCAGCTCGCCCGGGACGGACTACGAGCAGTACTTC.

The chain has TRBV7-6 and TRBJ2-1, with 7 nucleotides matching TRBD2. Germline CDR1 and CDR2: SGHVS and FNYEAQ. The junction had 6 bases not matched to a gene; V was cut back by 7 bases and J by 12 bases. This CDR3 has 11 amino acids. CDR3 bases: TGTGCCAGCACCCAGCGGGAAAGGCAGTTCTTC. It is translated as CASTQRERQFF.

The V and J genes are TRBV5-1 and TRBJ2-3, with D maybe TRBD2 (5 bases). The CDR3 extends over 14 amino acids. V was pared by 5 bases and J by 2 bases, with 12 bases between. CDR1 is SGHRS and CDR2 is YFSETQ in the germline V gene. The CDR3 DNA sequence: TGCGCCAGCAGTGGTGACTACTACACAGATACGCAGTATTTT. It encodes CASSGDYYTDTQYF.

J is TRBJ2-7 and V is TRBV27; 11 bases map to TRBD2. The J segment lost 0 bases and the V segment lost 6 bases, leaving 16 bases of the junction unmatched. From germline, CDR1 is MNHEY and CDR2 SMNVEV (reference sequence). The CDR3 loop spans 19 amino acids. In DNA, the CDR3 is TGTGCCAGCAGACTGGGGCGACTAGCGGGACTAAGGAGCTCCTACGAGCAGTACTTC. Protein: CASRLGRLAGLRSSYEQYF.